The clone carrying this T cell receptor (beta chain) was seen at least ten times. This record belongs to a study of early T cells in non-severe SARS-CoV-2 infection. The germline CDR1 and CDR2 sequences are ENHRY and SYGVKD. After removal of 5 bases from V and 7 bases from J, the junction contained 8 bases not matched to a gene. The CDR3 is made up of 16 amino acids. Individual cDNA molecules each received unique molecular identifiers attached to them. One entry per CDR3 protein, called by TCRdb with MiXCR from the 5' RACE reads. The repertoire holds approximately 30,000 distinct CDR3 sequences, 5.5% to 8% seen once, with about a third in the top ten.

The sequencing sample was made of whole blood. V usage is TRBV10-3 and J usage is TRBJ2-7; 16 bases line up with TRBD2. This receptor was obtained from an adult who was a healthcare worker with PCR-confirmed SARS-CoV-2 infection or an uninfected control (not recorded which). This CDR3 is CAISQGLAGGPREQYF. The CDR3, as DNA: TGTGCCATCAGTCAGGGACTAGCGGGAGGGCCGAGAGAGCAGTACTTC.